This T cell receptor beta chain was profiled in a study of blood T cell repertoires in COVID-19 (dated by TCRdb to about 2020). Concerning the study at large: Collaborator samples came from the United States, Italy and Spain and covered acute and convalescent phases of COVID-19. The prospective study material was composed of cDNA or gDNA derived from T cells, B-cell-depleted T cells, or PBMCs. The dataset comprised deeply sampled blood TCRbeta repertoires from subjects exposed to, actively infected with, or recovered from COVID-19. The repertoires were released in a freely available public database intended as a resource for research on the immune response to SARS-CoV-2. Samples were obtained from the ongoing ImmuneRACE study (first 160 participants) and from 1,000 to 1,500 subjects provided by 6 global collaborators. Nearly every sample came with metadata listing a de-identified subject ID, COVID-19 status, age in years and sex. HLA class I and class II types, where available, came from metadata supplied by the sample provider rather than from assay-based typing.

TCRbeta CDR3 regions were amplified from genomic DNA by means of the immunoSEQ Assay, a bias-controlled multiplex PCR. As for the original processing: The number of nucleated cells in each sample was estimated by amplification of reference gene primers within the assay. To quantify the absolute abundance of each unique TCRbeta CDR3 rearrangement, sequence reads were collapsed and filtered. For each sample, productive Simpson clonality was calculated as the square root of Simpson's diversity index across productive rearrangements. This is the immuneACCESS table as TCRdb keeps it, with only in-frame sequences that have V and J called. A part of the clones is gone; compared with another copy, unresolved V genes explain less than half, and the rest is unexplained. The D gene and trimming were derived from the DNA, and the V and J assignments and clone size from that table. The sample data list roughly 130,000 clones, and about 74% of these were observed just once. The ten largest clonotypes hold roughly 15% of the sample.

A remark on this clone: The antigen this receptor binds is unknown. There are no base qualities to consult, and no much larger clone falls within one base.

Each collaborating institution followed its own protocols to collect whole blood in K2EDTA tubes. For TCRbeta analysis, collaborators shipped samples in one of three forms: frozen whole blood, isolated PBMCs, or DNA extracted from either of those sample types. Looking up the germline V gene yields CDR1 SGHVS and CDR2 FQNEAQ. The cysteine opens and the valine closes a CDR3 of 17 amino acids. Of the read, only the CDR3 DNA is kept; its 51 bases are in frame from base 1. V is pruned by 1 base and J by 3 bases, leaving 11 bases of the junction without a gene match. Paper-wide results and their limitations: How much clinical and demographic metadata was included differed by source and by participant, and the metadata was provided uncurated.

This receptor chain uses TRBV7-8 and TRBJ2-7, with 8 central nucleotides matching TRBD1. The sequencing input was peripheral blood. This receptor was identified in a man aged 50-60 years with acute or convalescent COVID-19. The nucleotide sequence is TGTGCCAGCAGCTTAGTTTTTCGAGGGACAGGCGACTACGAGCAGTACGTC. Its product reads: CASSLVFRGTGDYEQYV.